This TCR beta chain was sequenced for a study of T cell repertoires in cytomegalovirus infection. This CDR3 has 15 amino acids. Germline CDR1 SGDLS, CDR2 YYNGEE. Trimming removed 4 bases from V and 9 bases from J; junction bases left unmatched: 10. Via MiXCR, TCRdb re-called the reads, giving one row per CDR3 protein. The table has 350,000 to 500,000 distinct CDR3 sequences, approximately 31% seen once; the top ten hold roughly 13%. The sample consisted of PBMCs. The rearrangement uses TRBV9 and TRBJ1-6; 7 bases line up with TRBD1. This clonotype was sampled from a human donor in good health (CMV status not recorded). Some clones in this sample may be carry-over from other donors' samples. The CDR3 spells CASSSRQGPSSPLHF. The DNA of the CDR3 is TGTGCCAGCAGCTCCCGACAGGGTCCTTCTTCACCCCTCCACTTT.